The sequence of this TCR beta chain was determined in a study of blood T cell repertoires in COVID-19. Looking at the study overall: T cells, B-cell-depleted T cells, or PBMCs provided the cDNA or gDNA that served as material.

Sequencing was performed with immunoSEQ multiplex PCR; in TCRdb, only in-frame clones are kept and a portion is missing. The sample records around 60,000 clones, about four fifths being singletons. The germline V gene has CDR1 LNHDA and CDR2 SQIVND (reference sequence). The V gene lost 0 bases and the J gene lost 8 bases, with 8 bases spanning the gap. There are 13 residues in the CDR3. This sequence originates from a man between 60 and 70 years old with COVID-19, enrolled during active disease. Sequenced input: peripheral blood. The chain has TRBV19 and TRBJ2-1, with D possibly being TRBD2 (6 bases). CDR3 amino acids: CASSIDRGDEQFF. CDR3 nucleotide sequence: TGTGCCAGTAGTATAGATCGCGGGGATGAGCAGTTCTTC. The full variable domain, completed using reference TRBV19 and TRBJ2-1, is DGGITQSPKYLFRKEGQNVTLSCEQNLNHDAMYWYRQDPGQGLRLIYYSQIVNDFQKGDIAEGYSVSREKKESFPLTVTSAQKNPTAFYLCASSIDRGDEQFFGPGTRLTVL.